This T cell receptor (beta chain) was obtained from a study of CD8+ T cells in alopecia areata. The CDR3 is 13 amino acids. Germline V gives CDR1 MGHDK, CDR2 SYGVNS. V was cut by 3 bases and J by 3 bases, with 8 bases left in between. Study observations and caveats: Normal skin's resident alphabeta T cells are sequenced alongside lesional scalp T cells.

Reverse transcribed after extraction, RNA yielded cDNA as the sequencing template. Libraries were prepared by immunoSEQ multiplex PCR; TCRdb keeps only in-frame clonotypes and omits some of them. This repertoire shows roughly 140,000 clones, around half found once; its top ten account for roughly a fifth. In alopecia areata patients, both lesional scalp punch biopsies and peripheral blood were collected. Isolation of CD4+ and CD8+ T cells from PBMCs was achieved by sorting. On this clone: As yet, its antigen is unknown.

The sequencing here drew on CD8+ T cells sorted from blood, taken at week 0. This chain connects TRBV25-1 to TRBJ1-1; no definite D call. The TCR was taken from a human donor with alopecia areata. The CDR3 spells CASSEDPYTEAFF. The CDR3 nucleotides are TGTGCCAGCAGTGAGGACCCTTACACTGAAGCTTTCTTT.